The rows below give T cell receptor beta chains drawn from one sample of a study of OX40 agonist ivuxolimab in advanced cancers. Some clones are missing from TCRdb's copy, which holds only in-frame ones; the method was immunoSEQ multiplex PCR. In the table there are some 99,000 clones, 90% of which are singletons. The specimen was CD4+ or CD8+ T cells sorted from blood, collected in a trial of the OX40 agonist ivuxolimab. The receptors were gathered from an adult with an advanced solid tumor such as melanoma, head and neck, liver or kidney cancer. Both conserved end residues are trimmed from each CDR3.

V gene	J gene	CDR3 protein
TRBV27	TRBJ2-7	ASSSLSQPAGFYAQY
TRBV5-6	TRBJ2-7	ASSEVGTGVYEQY
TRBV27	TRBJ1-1	ASSLQQGRNTEAF
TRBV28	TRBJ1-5	ASKGSNQPQH
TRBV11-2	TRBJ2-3	ASRTSGGTDTQY
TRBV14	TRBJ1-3	ASSQTHSGNTIY
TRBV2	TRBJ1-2	ASSATGVWGYT
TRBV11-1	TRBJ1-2	ASSLLLMYGYT
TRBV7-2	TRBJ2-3	ASSLVVGGTDTQY
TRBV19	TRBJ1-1	ASSHGAQGLVAF
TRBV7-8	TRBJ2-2	ASSLPGLAGAGELF
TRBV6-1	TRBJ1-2	ASSDHVWDGYT
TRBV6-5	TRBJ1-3	ASGRVSGNTIY
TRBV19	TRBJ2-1	ASSIVASGGPNEQF
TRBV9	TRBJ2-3	ASSVGTSFVTDTQY
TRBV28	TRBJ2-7	ASRRDYEQY
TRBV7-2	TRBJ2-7	ASSPGLRPSYEQY
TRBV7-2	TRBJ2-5	ASSFETRGETQY
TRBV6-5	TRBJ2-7	ASSYSTGYEQY
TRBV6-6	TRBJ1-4	ASRTGTDNEKLF
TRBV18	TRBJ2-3	ASSQGTARGDTQY
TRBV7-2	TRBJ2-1	ASSLESRGQQF
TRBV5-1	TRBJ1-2	ASSLGGQYYGYT
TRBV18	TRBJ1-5	ASSRRQGDYQPQH
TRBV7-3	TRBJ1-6	ASSLYFAGSPLH
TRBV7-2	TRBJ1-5	ASSRPGKNQPQH
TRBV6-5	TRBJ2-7	ASGRNPGQNYEQY
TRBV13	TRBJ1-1	ASSIWTDKNTEAF
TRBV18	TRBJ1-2	ASSVATSSYGYT
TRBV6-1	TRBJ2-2	ASSELSGRGTGELF
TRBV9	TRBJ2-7	ASSVDSQRYEQY
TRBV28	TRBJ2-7	ASSPPGDEQY
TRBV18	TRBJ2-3	ASSIGAGEFDTQY
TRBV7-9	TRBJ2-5	ASSLEIRDQETQY
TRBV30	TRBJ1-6	AWTLSSYNSPLH
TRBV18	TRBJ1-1	ASSPEMIRGSGAEAF
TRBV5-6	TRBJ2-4	ASSGPTDYLAKNIQY